Listed below are T cell receptor beta chains from one sample, sequenced in a study of T-cell memory formation after mild COVID-19. Via MiXCR, TCRdb re-called the 5' RACE reads, giving one row per CDR3 protein. Altogether about 190,000 distinct CDR3 sequences are present, 27% being singletons, with the ten largest covering around 10%. What was sequenced was PBMCs or a T cell subset sorted from them (not recorded which). The source is an adult woman who had mild COVID-19 (a few samples of this study predate the infection). Cell type and time point are not known. CDR3s include the opening cysteine and the closing phenylalanine or tryptophan. The D gene is left open where the match is weak. A clone size is listed for some rows: how often the clone was seen (once, few, many), or a class if it is expanded.

NA	13	TRBV20-1	TRBJ2-1	NA	CSASGSPRYEQFF	TGCAGTGCTAGCGGATCTCCCCGTTATGAGCAGTTCTTC
TRBD1	11	TRBV30	TRBJ2-5	NA	CAFGQEETQYF	TGTGCCTTTGGACAGGAAGAGACCCAGTACTTC
TRBD2	13	TRBV7-9	TRBJ2-1	many	CASSLDLAGGVFF	TGTGCCAGCAGCTTAGATTTAGCGGGAGGGGTGTTCTTC
NA	14	TRBV30	TRBJ1-6	few	CAWRNWARGSPLHF	TGTGCCTGGCGAAATTGGGCCCGGGGTTCACCCCTCCACTTT
NA	16	TRBV4-1	TRBJ2-2	NA	CASSPWSQTMGGELFF	TGCGCCAGCAGCCCGTGGTCACAGACTATGGGCGGGGAGCTGTTTTTT
NA	15	TRBV9	TRBJ2-3	NA	CASSVDGTRTDTQYF	TGTGCCAGCAGCGTAGATGGGACTCGTACAGATACGCAGTATTTT
NA	14	TRBV7-9	TRBJ2-5	few	CASSPGGKQETQYF	TGTGCCAGCAGCCCCGGGGGAAAGCAAGAGACCCAGTACTTC
NA	15	TRBV3-1	TRBJ1-3	few	CASSQEALSGNTIYF	TGTGCCAGCAGCCAAGAAGCCCTCTCTGGAAACACCATATATTTT
TRBD2	14	TRBV2	TRBJ2-1	NA	CASSVYLAGGTQFF	TGTGCCAGCAGTGTGTACCTAGCGGGGGGAACGCAGTTCTTC
TRBD1	18	TRBV7-9	TRBJ2-1	NA	CASSSGTGVLTSYNEQFF	TGTGCCAGCAGCTCTGGGACAGGGGTATTAACCTCCTACAATGAGCAGTTCTTC
TRBD1	12	TRBV12-3/TRBV12-4	TRBJ2-4	NA	CASSSSPGTGYF	TGTGCCAGCAGTTCCAGCCCCGGGACAGGGTACTTC
TRBD2	15	TRBV30	TRBJ2-1	few	CAWRGTSGGYNEQFF	TGTGCCTGGAGAGGGACTAGCGGGGGGTACAATGAGCAGTTCTTC
NA	13	TRBV30	TRBJ1-6	NA	CAWSLANNSPLHF	TGTGCCTGGAGCCTTGCAAATAATTCACCCCTCCACTTT
NA	18	TRBV6-5	TRBJ1-1	few	CASSYTPGGDGVNTEAFF	TGTGCCAGCAGTTACACCCCTGGGGGGGATGGAGTGAACACTGAAGCTTTCTTT
NA	14	TRBV20-1	TRBJ2-3	NA	CSAHSQKRIDTQYF	TGCAGTGCTCACAGCCAAAAAAGGATAGATACGCAGTATTTT
NA	16	TRBV30	TRBJ1-4	NA	CAWSSLRGPNNEKLFF	TGTGCCTGGAGTAGCCTCCGAGGACCGAACAATGAAAAACTGTTTTTT
NA	17	TRBV12-3/TRBV12-4	TRBJ2-7	NA	CASSGAGRGGFSFEQYF	TGTGCCAGCAGTGGGGCCGGCCGTGGGGGGTTTTCCTTCGAGCAGTACTTC
NA	11	TRBV7-2	TRBJ2-5	few	CASGTFETQYF	TGTGCCAGCGGCACGTTCGAGACCCAGTACTTC
TRBD1	15	TRBV9	TRBJ1-1	few	CASSAAGTGNTEAFF	TGTGCCAGCAGCGCCGCCGGGACAGGGAACACTGAAGCTTTCTTT
NA	12	TRBV7-9	TRBJ2-1	few	CASSAPPNEQFF	TGTGCCAGCAGCGCCCCACCCAATGAGCAGTTCTTC
TRBD2	12	TRBV7-8	TRBJ2-3	few	CASSLAGGMQYF	TGTGCCAGCAGCTTGGCGGGAGGCATGCAGTATTTT
TRBD2	15	TRBV4-3	TRBJ2-1	few	CASSRGTSDYNEQFF	TGCGCCAGCAGCCGAGGGACTAGCGACTACAATGAGCAGTTCTTC
NA	15	TRBV12-3/TRBV12-4	TRBJ1-1	NA	CASSLTGGRNTEAFF	TGTGCCAGCAGTTTGACGGGCGGCCGGAACACTGAAGCTTTCTTT
TRBD1	16	TRBV9	TRBJ1-2	NA	CASSPTEGRGGSGYTF	TGTGCCAGCAGCCCCACCGAGGGCAGGGGGGGTAGTGGCTACACCTTC
TRBD1	17	TRBV4-1	TRBJ1-4	NA	CASSLGDGQGIGEKLFF	TGCGCCAGCAGCCTCGGGGACGGACAGGGGATTGGTGAAAAACTGTTTTTT
NA	14	TRBV3-1	TRBJ2-7	NA	CASSQRQGTYEQYF	TGTGCCAGCAGCCAACGGCAGGGGACCTACGAGCAGTACTTC
TRBD1	15	TRBV27	TRBJ1-3	NA	CASSPLGQGAATIYF	TGTGCCAGCAGTCCCCTCGGACAGGGAGCCGCGACCATATATTTT
NA	15	TRBV5-4	TRBJ1-1	once	CASSLSGIMNTEAFF	TGTGCCAGCAGCTTGTCAGGGATCATGAACACTGAAGCTTTCTTT
TRBD2	15	TRBV5-1	TRBJ2-1	NA	CASSFVLAGDHEQFF	TGCGCCAGCAGCTTCGTTCTAGCGGGAGACCATGAGCAGTTCTTC
TRBD2	14	TRBV5-1	TRBJ2-5	NA	CASRPGTSGETQYF	TGCGCCAGCAGGCCCGGGACTAGTGGAGAGACCCAGTACTTC
TRBD1	16	TRBV4-2	TRBJ2-7	many	CASSQKEGTGAHEQYF	TGTGCCAGCAGCCAAAAGGAAGGGACAGGGGCGCATGAGCAGTACTTC
TRBD1	15	TRBV6-5	TRBJ2-7	few	CASSPTGTGSSGQYF	TGTGCCAGCAGCCCTACCGGGACAGGGTCTTCGGGGCAGTACTTC
NA	13	TRBV29-1	TRBJ2-7	few	CSVVETDSYEQYF	TGCAGCGTTGTTGAGACAGACTCCTACGAGCAGTACTTC
NA	15	TRBV7-7	TRBJ2-2	NA	CASSPALQNTGELFF	TGTGCCAGCAGCCCGGCTCTCCAGAACACCGGGGAGCTGTTTTTT
NA	12	TRBV6-2/TRBV6-3	TRBJ1-1	NA	CASTGTNTEAFF	TGTGCCAGCACGGGTACGAACACTGAAGCTTTCTTT
TRBD2	15	TRBV3-1	TRBJ2-7	few	CASSPGTSGRDEQYF	TGTGCCAGCAGCCCCGGGACTAGCGGGAGGGACGAGCAGTACTTC
NA	16	TRBV21-1	TRBJ2-3	few	CASTLRDREKADTQYF	TGTGCCAGCACCCTCCGGGACAGGGAAAAGGCAGATACGCAGTATTTT
NA	13	TRBV25-1	TRBJ2-7	NA	CASSEGLGYEQYF	TGTGCCAGCAGTGAGGGATTGGGCTACGAGCAGTACTTC
NA	12	TRBV5-5	TRBJ1-1	medium-sized	CASSSQGTEAFF	TGTGCCAGCAGCTCGCAGGGTACTGAAGCTTTCTTT
TRBD1	16	TRBV12-3/TRBV12-4	TRBJ1-2	NA	CASSFGTGGADGVYTF	TGTGCCAGCAGTTTTGGGACAGGGGGCGCAGATGGAGTCTACACCTTC
TRBD2	15	TRBV12-3/TRBV12-4	TRBJ2-7	NA	CASRLTSGRAYEQYF	TGTGCCAGCAGGCTGACTAGCGGGAGGGCCTACGAGCAGTACTTC
NA	16	TRBV19	TRBJ2-7	NA	CASSSRRGRASYEQYF	TGTGCCAGTAGTTCCCGGCGGGGCAGGGCCTCCTACGAGCAGTACTTC
NA	15	TRBV18	TRBJ2-7	NA	CASSPAAPGTDEQYF	TGTGCCAGCTCACCGGCGGCCCCGGGTACGGACGAGCAGTACTTC
TRBD2	15	TRBV18	TRBJ2-5	few	CASSPFGGAEETQYF	TGTGCCAGCTCACCATTCGGGGGGGCAGAAGAGACCCAGTACTTC
TRBD2	15	TRBV12-3/TRBV12-4	TRBJ2-1	NA	CASSPDASGYNEQFF	TGTGCCAGCAGTCCAGACGCTAGCGGCTACAATGAGCAGTTCTTC
TRBD1	16	TRBV7-8	TRBJ1-4	few	CASSPATDRGRGKLFF	TGTGCCAGCAGCCCAGCCACGGACAGGGGGCGCGGGAAACTGTTTTTT
TRBD1	16	TRBV12-3/TRBV12-4	TRBJ2-7	NA	CASSPGRQGVTYEQYF	TGTGCCAGCAGTCCCGGAAGACAGGGGGTAACCTACGAGCAGTACTTC